The 19 T cell receptor beta chains below all came from one sample that was sequenced in a study of T cell responses to AZD1222 COVID-19 vaccine. Sequencing used immunoSEQ multiplex PCR; TCRdb keeps in-frame clones, though not all of them. Among fewer than 200,000 clones listed, 85% to 90% were seen once. The source was peripheral blood, collected on day 0 of AZD1222 vaccination. The source of these receptors is an adult in good health.

The sample holds a few counts of this clone. The chain has TRBV28 and TRBJ1-6; tentative D call: TRBD1 (6 bases). This CDR3 contains 16 residues. Germline assignment: CDR1 MDHEN and CDR2 SYDVKM. Trimming cost V 6 bases and J 7 bases, with 19 bases left between them. CDR3 nucleotides: TGTGCCAGCAGCCTAATCAGGGGCATCGGGAATTCACCCCTCCACTTT. Protein product: CASSLIRGIGNSPLHF.

This chain uses TRBV9 with TRBJ1-3; 7 bases line up with TRBD1. Germline V lookup: CDR1 SGDLS, CDR2 YYNGEE. With 3 bases clipped from V and 1 base from J, the junction kept 7 bases outside the gene matches. The CDR3 is made up of 16 amino acids. DNA of the CDR3: TGTGCCAGCAGCGCTACAGGGGATTCATCTGGAAACACCATATATTTT. Residues: CASSATGDSSGNTIYF.

V is TRBV5-1 and J is TRBJ2-1; a weak D match, TRBD1 (5 bases). Germline-derived CDR1 and CDR2 are SGHRS and YFSETQ. The CDR3 is 15 residues long. Trimming stripped 4 bases from V and 3 bases from J, with 14 bases between. The CDR3 DNA reads as TGCGCCAGCAGCACTCCGACCGACAGCTACAATGAGCAGTTCTTC. Protein product: CASSTPTDSYNEQFF.

This clone was seen once. The chain couples TRBV28 to TRBJ1-1; the D is unclear. CDR3 length equals 11 residues. V was shortened by 3 bases and J by 4 bases, with 3 bases between the two germline ends. Germline lookup yields CDR1 MDHEN and CDR2 SYDVKM. CDR3 residues: CASSFVTEAFF. The CDR3 nucleotides read TGTGCCAGCAGTTTTGTCACTGAAGCTTTCTTT.

This clone appeared a few times. V is TRBV19 and J is TRBJ2-2; 7 nucleotides match TRBD1. The CDR3 spans 16 residues. Losses at the gene ends were 2 bases for V and 2 bases for J; bases not matched to a gene: 5. CDR1 and CDR2 from the germline V gene are LNHDA and SQIVND (reference sequence). CDR3 loop: CASSISGTANTGELFF. The CDR3, as DNA: TGTGCCAGTAGTATATCCGGGACAGCCAACACCGGGGAGCTGTTTTTT.

The chain joins TRBV29-1 to TRBJ2-1; D is perhaps TRBD1 (6 bases). The V gene's germline CDR1 is SQVTM and CDR2 ANQGSEA. CDR3 length equals 13 residues. Trimming removed 3 bases from V and 6 bases from J, with 12 bases in between. For the CDR3, the DNA is TGCAGCGTTGAGGGACACCTTCCCAATGAGCAGTTCTTC. This sequence encodes CSVEGHLPNEQFF.

The rearrangement links TRBV6-6 to TRBJ2-5; D uncertain. Germline CDR1 is MNHNY and CDR2 is SVGAGI (reference sequence). The CDR3 runs 13 residues. Trimming removed 2 bases from V and 6 bases from J, with 10 bases in between. The DNA for the CDR3 is TGTGCCAGCAGTTACGACTCCCTAAAGACCCAGTACTTC. Protein product: CASSYDSLKTQYF.

The V call is TRBV4-1, the J call TRBJ2-7; D not certain. The CDR3 is made up of 13 amino acids. Germline loops: CDR1 MGHRA, CDR2 YSYEKL. V dropped 0 bases and J dropped 6 bases, with 9 bases sitting between them. Here the CDR3 DNA reads TGCGCCAGCAGCCAAGATCTATTAGGCGAGCAGTACGTC. It yields the protein CASSQDLLGEQYV.

Here the CDR3 DNA reads TGTGCCACCAGTGACGTGGACAGCACAGATACGCAGTATTTT. It is translated as CATSDVDSTDTQYF. The chain combines TRBV24-1 with TRBJ2-3; D gene unclear. There are 14 residues in the CDR3. CDR1 and CDR2 from the germline V gene are KGHDR and SFDVKD. V dropped 4 bases and J dropped 0 bases, with 7 bases sitting between them.

The rearrangement uses TRBV7-3 and TRBJ2-1; D might be TRBD2 (5 bases). Germline values: CDR1 SGHTA, CDR2 FQGTGA. Trimming pared 1 base from V and 0 bases from J, leaving 19 bases between. This CDR3 comprises 19 residues. CDR3 bases: TGTGCCAGCAGCTTAAATGGTTTTTCGAGGGAAAGCTCCTACAATGAGCAGTTCTTC. Encoded protein: CASSLNGFSRESSYNEQFF.

J is TRBJ2-2 and V is TRBV19; possible D gene TRBD1, 5 bases. Deletions cut 7 bases from V and 3 bases from J, with 15 bases between. The CDR3 contains 15 residues. Germline V lookup: CDR1 LNHDA, CDR2 SQIVND (reference sequence). Here the CDR3 reads CASITGGADTGELFF. The CDR3 coding sequence is TGTGCCAGTATCACCGGTGGGGCCGACACCGGGGAGCTGTTTTTT.

The rearrangement joins TRBV6-5 to TRBJ1-5, with a possible D match to TRBD1 (6 bases). CDR3 size: 13 residues. The germline gives CDR1 MNHEY, CDR2 SVGAGI. Trimming cost V 7 bases and J 5 bases, with 12 bases left between them. The DNA of the CDR3 is TGTGCCAGCAAGAGGGAGGGGGATCAGCCCCAGCATTTT. Encoded protein: CASKREGDQPQHF.

The chain employs TRBV6-2 or TRBV6-3 and TRBJ2-1; 9 bases agree with TRBD1. Per the germline V gene, CDR1 is MNHEY and CDR2 is SVGEGT. The trim removed 4 bases at V and 6 bases at J, leaving 4 bases unmatched. This CDR3 has 14 residues. CDR3 coding DNA: TGTGCCAGCAGTTTTGGGACAGGGTCCAATGAGCAGTTCTTC. As protein: CASSFGTGSNEQFF.

V is TRBV10-1 and J is TRBJ2-2, with TRBD2 identical over 11 bases. The CDR3 consists of 19 residues. J was trimmed by 0 bases and V by 0 bases; bases with no gene match: 6. Germline CDR1 reads WNHNN; CDR2 reads SYGVQD (reference sequence). The CDR3 bases are TGCGCCAGCAGTGAGTCACTACTAGCGGGGGTTACGAACACCGGGGAGCTGTTTTTT. This encodes CASSESLLAGVTNTGELFF.

The V and J genes are TRBV5-1 and TRBJ2-7, with 8 bases identical to TRBD1. Germline V gene data show CDR1 as SGHRS and CDR2 as YFSETQ. CDR3 length equals 14 residues. The ends lost 6 bases at V and 3 bases at J; junction bases unmatched: 8. The CDR3 here is CASIPGQGSYEQYF. CDR3 sequence (DNA): TGCGCCAGCATACCAGGACAGGGAAGCTACGAGCAGTACTTC.

The chain employs TRBV9 and TRBJ1-4; D unresolved. V lost 2 bases, J lost 8 bases, and 10 bases lay in between. The CDR3 consists of 13 residues. Germline values: CDR1 SGDLS, CDR2 YYNGEE. CDR3 nucleotides: TGTGCCAGCAGCGTGGGTATAAAAGAAAAACTGTTTTTT. Translated, it gives CASSVGIKEKLFF.

The chain recombines TRBV6-5 with TRBJ2-3; D call uncertain. This CDR3 has 13 residues. V was clipped by 5 bases and J by 6 bases, with 12 bases between them. From germline, CDR1 is MNHEY and CDR2 SVGAGI. CDR3 amino acids: CASSPRPSDTQYF. Here the CDR3 DNA reads TGTGCCAGCAGTCCTCGGCCCTCGGATACGCAGTATTTT.

V and J are TRBV6-5 and TRBJ2-5; D possibly matches TRBD1 or TRBD2 (5 bases each). The CDR3 length is 16 residues. The V end was cut by 3 bases, the J end by 1 base, with 15 bases between. In germline, CDR1 is MNHEY, CDR2 SVGAGI. In nucleotides, the CDR3 is TGTGCCAGCAGTTATGGGCAGGGACGCCTCCAAGAGACCCAGTACTTC. As protein: CASSYGQGRLQETQYF.

CDR3 in amino acids: CASSIRLAGGINEQFF. The CDR3 nucleotides read TGTGCCAGTAGTATTCGGCTAGCGGGGGGAATCAATGAGCAGTTCTTC. The rearrangement links TRBV19 to TRBJ2-1; 11 positions agree with TRBD2. Trimming at V came to 3 bases and at J to 6 bases, leaving 7 bases not matched to a gene. This CDR3 has 16 residues. Per germline, CDR1 LNHDA and CDR2 SQIVND (reference sequence).